These T cell receptor beta chains were read from a single sample in a study of blood T cell repertoires in COVID-19. Clones were sequenced by immunoSEQ multiplex PCR, and TCRdb holds only the in-frame ones, with some missing. The table lists some 270,000 clones, approximately 89% of them singletons. Sequenced input: PBMCs or T cells enriched from blood (not recorded which). Every receptor here comes from a man aged 40-49 years who had been exposed to COVID-19. Both conserved end residues are part of each CDR3. The D gene is left open where the match is weak. Clone sizes are given selectively: once, few, many, or a class where the clone is expanded.

j_call d_call clone_size v_call cdr3_aa cdr3_nt
TRBJ2-5 TRBD2 . TRBV27 CASSSAPLAGVGQETQYF TGTGCCAGCAGTTCCGCCCCCTTAGCGGGAGTAGGACAAGAGACCCAGTACTTC
TRBJ2-7 . . TRBV10-1 CATWGLHEQYF TGCGCCACCTGGGGGCTCCACGAGCAGTACTTC
TRBJ2-7 . . TRBV19 CASSIDGGTYEQYF TGTGCCAGTAGTATAGACGGGGGTACCTACGAGCAGTACTTC
TRBJ2-7 TRBD1 . TRBV29-1 CSVEDLSQGANEQYF TGCAGCGTTGAAGATCTTTCGCAGGGGGCGAACGAGCAGTACTTC
TRBJ1-4 . . TRBV19 CATRNRVGEKLFF TGTGCCACTAGAAACAGGGTTGGGGAAAAACTGTTTTTT
TRBJ1-1 . . TRBV29-1 CSVGVGGVHTEAFF TGCAGCGTTGGGGTTGGGGGCGTTCACACTGAAGCTTTCTTT
TRBJ2-2 TRBD1 . TRBV5-1 CASSSRTGDNTGELFF TGCGCCAGCAGCTCGAGGACAGGGGACAACACCGGGGAGCTGTTTTTT
TRBJ2-6 . . TRBV13 CASRGAAGQTSGANVLTF TGTGCCAGCAGGGGGGCCGCGGGACAGACCTCTGGGGCCAACGTCCTGACTTTC
TRBJ2-7 . . TRBV5-1 CASSFLGSSYEQYF TGCGCCAGCAGCTTCCTCGGGTCCAGCTACGAGCAGTACTTC
TRBJ1-1 . . TRBV3-1/TRBV3-2 CASSLASGAPGTEAFF TGTGCCAGCAGTCTAGCCTCAGGGGCCCCCGGAACTGAAGCTTTCTTT
TRBJ2-5 TRBD1 . TRBV28 CASHRGGAETQYF TGTGCCAGCCACCGAGGGGGCGCAGAGACCCAGTACTTC
TRBJ1-3 . . TRBV20-1 CSASEPQANSGNTIYF TGCAGTGCTAGTGAGCCCCAGGCCAACTCTGGAAACACCATATATTTT
TRBJ2-3 TRBD2 . TRBV9 CASSVDLAGALGDTQYF TGTGCCAGCAGCGTAGATCTAGCGGGGGCCTTAGGAGATACGCAGTATTTT
TRBJ1-1 . few TRBV27 CASGSPVGLNTEAFF TGTGCCAGCGGGTCCCCCGTGGGCTTGAACACTGAAGCTTTCTTT
TRBJ1-5 TRBD1 . TRBV18 CASSLSPDRTQGDQPQHF TGTGCCAGCTCACTCTCCCCGGACAGGACCCAGGGCGATCAGCCCCAGCATTTT
TRBJ2-2 . . TRBV18 CASSPRGGNGELFF TGTGCCAGCTCACCACGAGGAGGAAACGGGGAGCTGTTTTTT